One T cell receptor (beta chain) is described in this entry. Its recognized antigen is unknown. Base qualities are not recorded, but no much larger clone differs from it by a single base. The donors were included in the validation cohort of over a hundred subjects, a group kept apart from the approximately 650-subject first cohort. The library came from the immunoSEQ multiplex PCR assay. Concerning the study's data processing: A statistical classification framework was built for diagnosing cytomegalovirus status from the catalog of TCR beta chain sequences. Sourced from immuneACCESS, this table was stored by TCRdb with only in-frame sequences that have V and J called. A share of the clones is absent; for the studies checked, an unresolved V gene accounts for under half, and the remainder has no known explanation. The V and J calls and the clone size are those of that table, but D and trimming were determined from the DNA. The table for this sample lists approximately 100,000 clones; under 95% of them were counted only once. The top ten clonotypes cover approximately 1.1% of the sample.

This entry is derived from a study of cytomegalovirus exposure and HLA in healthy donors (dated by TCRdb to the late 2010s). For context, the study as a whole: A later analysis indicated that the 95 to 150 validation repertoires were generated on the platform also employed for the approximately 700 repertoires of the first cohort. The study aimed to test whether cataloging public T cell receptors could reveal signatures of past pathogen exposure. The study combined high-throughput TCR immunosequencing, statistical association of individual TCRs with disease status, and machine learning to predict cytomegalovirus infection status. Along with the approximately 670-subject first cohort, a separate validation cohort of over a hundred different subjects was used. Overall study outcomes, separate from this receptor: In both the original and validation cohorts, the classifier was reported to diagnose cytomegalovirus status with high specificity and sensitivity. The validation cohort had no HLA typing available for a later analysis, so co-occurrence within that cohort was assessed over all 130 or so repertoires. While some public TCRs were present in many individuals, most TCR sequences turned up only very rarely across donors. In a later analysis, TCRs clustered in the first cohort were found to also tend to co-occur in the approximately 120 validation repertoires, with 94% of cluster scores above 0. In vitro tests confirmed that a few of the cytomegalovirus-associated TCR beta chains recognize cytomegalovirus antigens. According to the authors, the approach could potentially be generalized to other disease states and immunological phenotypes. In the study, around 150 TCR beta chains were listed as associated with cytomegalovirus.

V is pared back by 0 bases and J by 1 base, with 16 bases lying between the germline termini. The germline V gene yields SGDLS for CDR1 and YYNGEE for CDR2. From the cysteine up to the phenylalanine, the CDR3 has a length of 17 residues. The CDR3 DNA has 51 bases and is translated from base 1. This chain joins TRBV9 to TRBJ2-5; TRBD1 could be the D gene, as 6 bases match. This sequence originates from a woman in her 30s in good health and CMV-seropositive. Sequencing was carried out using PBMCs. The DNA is TGTGCCAGCAGCGTAGCTCTCCCCGGGACACTCCAAGAGACCCAGTACTTC. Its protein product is CASSVALPGTLQETQYF. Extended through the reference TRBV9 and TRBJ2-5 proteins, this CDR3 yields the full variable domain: DSGVTQTPKHLITATGQRVTLRCSPRSGDLSVYWYQQSLDQGLQFLIQYYNGEERAKGNILERFSAQQFPDLHSELNLSSLELGDSALYFCASSVALPGTLQETQYFGPGTRLLVL.